This TCR beta chain was observed in a study of long-term antiretroviral therapy in people with HIV. Study observations and caveats: CDR3 lengths in HIV samples spanned a narrower range than controls.

The CDR3 sequence is 16 residues long. V trimming: 5 bases; J trimming: 4 bases; junction bases outside the gene matches: 8. Germline CDR1 SGHTA, CDR2 FQGNSA. Researchers report immunoSEQ v3.0 was run at survey level. The repertoire was sequenced with immunoSEQ multiplex PCR; TCRdb's copy has only in-frame clones and lacks some. This repertoire shows some 31,000 clones, around nine tenths found once; its top ten account for 10% to 15%. Points on this clone: Its antigen is undetermined.

The V and J genes are TRBV7-2 and TRBJ1-5, with 10 bases identical to TRBD1. The receptor was isolated from a man younger than 35 with HIV. Sequencing used unsorted PBMCs, obtained 1.1 years after starting antiretroviral therapy. The CDR3 here is CASSRDRGGWNQPQHF. The CDR3 nucleotides are TGTGCCAGCAGCCGGGACAGGGGCGGATGGAATCAGCCCCAGCATTTT.